Given below is one T cell receptor beta chain in context. This clone has just a few counts. Its cognate antigen has yet to be identified. The record has no base qualities; no much larger clone is one base away. This entry comes from a study of sequential checkpoint blockade in melanoma (dated by TCRdb to the late 2010s). At the level of the whole study: In a 1:1 randomization, patients received either first-line nivolumab then ipilimumab (arm A) or ipilimumab then nivolumab (arm B). Around 80% of the matched tumor biopsy pairs taken before and after treatment were from the same lesion. Roughly 20 patients had matched tumor biopsies taken before treatment and at week 13, after single-agent nivolumab (arm A) or ipilimumab (arm B). Maintenance nivolumab was given following each of the two trial sequences. DNA from some 100 melanoma tumor samples collected before treatment underwent TCRbeta immunosequencing.

In light of the paper, this sample's treatment or condition label describes: randomized to nivolumab then ipilimumab (arm A) or the reverse (arm B). No trial patient had received prior DNA-damaging chemotherapy. Samples were obtained from patients with melanoma enrolled in CheckMate 064, a randomized, open-label phase II trial of sequential checkpoint blockade. Genomic DNA from formalin-fixed paraffin-embedded (FFPE) tissue samples served as the input for tumor TCR sequencing. General study outcomes and caveats: Tumor T-cell fraction and clonality were found to correlate with PD-L1 staining and CD8+ T-cell counts but not with mutational load. Achieving clinical benefit was about 30 times more likely for patients whose tumor T-cell fraction and clonality increased by week 13. In the nivolumab-first arm (arm A), an association was found between pretreatment tumor TIL clonality and response (P = .04). Within-arm analyses of tumor T-cell fraction were constrained by small sample sizes and reduced statistical power. Larger, independent patient cohorts are needed to validate the response-prediction model that combines TCR metrics and mutation burden.

From the germline V gene (reference sequence), CDR1 is LNHNV and CDR2 is YYDKDF. The germline V and J ends show losses of 5 bases and 2 bases respectively, and no gene match explains 6 bases of the junction. The CDR3, from cysteine to phenylalanine, totals 15 residues. The CDR3 DNA has 45 bases and is translated from base 1. TCRbeta CDR3 regions were immunosequenced from genomic DNA with the immunoSEQ Assay. Before high-throughput sequencing, genomic DNA was amplified using bias-controlled multiplex PCR. In the source study's methods: To quantify the absolute abundance of each unique TCRbeta CDR3 region, the sequences were collapsed and filtered. Clonality, defined as 1 minus Pielou's evenness, was calculated using only productive rearrangements. Tumor T-cell fraction was calculated by normalizing TCRbeta template counts to the amount of usable DNA, which was estimated from several housekeeping genes. A previously published method was used to identify clones whose frequencies were significantly greater in on-treatment samples than in baseline samples. TCRdb holds this immuneACCESS table with in-frame rearrangements only. Some clones are missing; in checked studies, unresolved V genes explain under half, and the rest has no known cause. Clone size and the V and J calls come from that table; the DNA yielded D and trimming. Here the sample has about 12,000 clones; about 25% occur a single time. The top ten clones comprise approximately 19% of the sample.

The source is a human donor with melanoma. Sequencing used tumor tissue (inferred from file names), obtained from a patient given nivolumab and ipilimumab in sequence. The chain is assembled from TRBV15 and TRBJ2-1; TRBD2 agrees with 7 junctional bases. This receptor has the CDR3 CATSPRDYTYNEQFF. The bases read TGTGCCACCAGCCCACGGGACTACACCTACAATGAGCAGTTCTTC. With all but the CDR3 taken from the reference TRBV15 and TRBJ2-1 genes, the full variable domain is: DAMVIQNPRYQVTQFGKPVTLSCSQTLNHNVMYWYQQKSSQAPKLLFHYYDKDFNNEADTPDNFQSRRPNTSFCFLDIRSPGLGDTAMYLCATSPRDYTYNEQFFGPGTRLTVL.